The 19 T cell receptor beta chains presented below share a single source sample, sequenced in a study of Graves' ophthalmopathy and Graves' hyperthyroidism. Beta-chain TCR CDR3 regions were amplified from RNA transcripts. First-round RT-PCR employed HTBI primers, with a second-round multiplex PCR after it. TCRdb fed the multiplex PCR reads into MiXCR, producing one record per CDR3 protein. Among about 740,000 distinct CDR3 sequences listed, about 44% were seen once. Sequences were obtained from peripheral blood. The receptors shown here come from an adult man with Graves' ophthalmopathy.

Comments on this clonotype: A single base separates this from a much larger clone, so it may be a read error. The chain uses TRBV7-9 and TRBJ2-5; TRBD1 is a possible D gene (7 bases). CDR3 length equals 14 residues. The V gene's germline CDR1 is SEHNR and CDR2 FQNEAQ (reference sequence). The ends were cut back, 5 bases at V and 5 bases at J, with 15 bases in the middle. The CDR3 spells CASSSRGAEETQYF. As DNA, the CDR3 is TGTGCCAGCAGCAGCAGGGGGGCCGAGGAGACCCAGTACTTC. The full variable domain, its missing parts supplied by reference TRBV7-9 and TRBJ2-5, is DTGVSQNPRHKITKRGQNVTFRCDPISEHNRLYWYRQTLGQGPEFLTYFQNEAQLEKSRLLSDRFSAERPKGSFSTLEIQRTEQGDSAMYLCASSSRGAEETQYFGPGTRLLVL.

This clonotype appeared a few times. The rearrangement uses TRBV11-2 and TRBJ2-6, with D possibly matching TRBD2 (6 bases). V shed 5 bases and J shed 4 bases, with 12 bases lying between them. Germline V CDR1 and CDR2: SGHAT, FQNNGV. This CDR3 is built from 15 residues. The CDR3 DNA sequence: TGTGCCAGCAGCCCGCGGGGCCTCGGGGCCAACGTCCTGACTTTC. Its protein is CASSPRGLGANVLTF.

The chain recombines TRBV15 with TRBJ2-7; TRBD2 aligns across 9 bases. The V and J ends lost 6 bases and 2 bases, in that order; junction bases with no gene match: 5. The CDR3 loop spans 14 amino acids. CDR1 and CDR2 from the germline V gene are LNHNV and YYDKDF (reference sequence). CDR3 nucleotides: TGTGCCACCAGTGATAGCGGGGGTCCCTACGAGCAGTACTTC. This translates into CATSDSGGPYEQYF.

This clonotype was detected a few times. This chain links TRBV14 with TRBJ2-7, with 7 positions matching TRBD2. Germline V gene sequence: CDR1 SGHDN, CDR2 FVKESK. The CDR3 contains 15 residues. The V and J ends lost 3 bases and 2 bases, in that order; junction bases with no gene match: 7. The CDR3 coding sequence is TGTGCCAGCAGCCAGCGAGGGACTAACCCCTACGAGCAGTACTTC. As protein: CASSQRGTNPYEQYF. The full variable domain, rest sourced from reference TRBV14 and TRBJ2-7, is EAGVTQFPSHSVIEKGQTVTLRCDPISGHDNLYWYRRVMGKEIKFLLHFVKESKQDESGMPNNRFLAERTGGTYSTLKVQPAELEDSGVYFCASSQRGTNPYEQYFGPGTRLTVT.

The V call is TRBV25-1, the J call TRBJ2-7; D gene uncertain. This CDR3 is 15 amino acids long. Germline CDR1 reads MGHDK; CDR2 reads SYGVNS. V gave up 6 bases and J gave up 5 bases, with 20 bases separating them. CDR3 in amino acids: CASSPMNRNKDEQYF. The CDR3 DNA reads TGTGCCAGCAGCCCCATGAATCGGAACAAAGACGAGCAGTACTTC.

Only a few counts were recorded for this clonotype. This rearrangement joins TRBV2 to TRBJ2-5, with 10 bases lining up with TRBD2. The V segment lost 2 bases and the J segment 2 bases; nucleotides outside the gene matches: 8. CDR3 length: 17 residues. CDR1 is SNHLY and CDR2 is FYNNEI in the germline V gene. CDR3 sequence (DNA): TGTGCCAGCAGTGAATCACTAGCGGGGCTGGAACAAGAGACCCAGTACTTC. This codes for CASSESLAGLEQETQYF.

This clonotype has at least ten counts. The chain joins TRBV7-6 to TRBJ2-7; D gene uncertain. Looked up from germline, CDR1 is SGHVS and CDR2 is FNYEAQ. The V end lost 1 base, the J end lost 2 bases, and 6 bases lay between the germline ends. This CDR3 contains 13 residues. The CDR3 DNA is TGTGCCAGCAGCTTAGGAACGCCCTACGAGCAGTACTTC. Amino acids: CASSLGTPYEQYF.

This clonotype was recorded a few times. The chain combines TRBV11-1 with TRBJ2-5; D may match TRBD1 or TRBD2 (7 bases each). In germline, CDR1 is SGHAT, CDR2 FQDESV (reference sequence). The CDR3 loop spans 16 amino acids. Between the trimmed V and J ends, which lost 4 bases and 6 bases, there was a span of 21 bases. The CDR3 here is CASSSPRQGGGQTQYF. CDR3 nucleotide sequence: TGTGCCAGCAGCTCCCCCCGGCAGGGGGGAGGGCAGACCCAGTACTTC. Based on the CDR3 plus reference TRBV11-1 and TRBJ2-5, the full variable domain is EAEVAQSPRYKITEKSQAVAFWCDPISGHATLYWYRQILGQGPELLVQFQDESVVDDSQLPKDRFSAERLKGVDSTLKIQPAELGDSAMYLCASSSPRQGGGQTQYFGPGTRLLVL.

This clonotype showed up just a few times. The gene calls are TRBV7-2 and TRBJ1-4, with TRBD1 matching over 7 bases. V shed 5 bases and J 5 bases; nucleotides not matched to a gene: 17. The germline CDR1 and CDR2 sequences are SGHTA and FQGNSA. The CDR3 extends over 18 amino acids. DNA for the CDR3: TGTGCCAGCAGCCACCAATCCGGGACAGCAAATCCCAATGAAAAACTGTTTTTT. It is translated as CASSHQSGTANPNEKLFF.

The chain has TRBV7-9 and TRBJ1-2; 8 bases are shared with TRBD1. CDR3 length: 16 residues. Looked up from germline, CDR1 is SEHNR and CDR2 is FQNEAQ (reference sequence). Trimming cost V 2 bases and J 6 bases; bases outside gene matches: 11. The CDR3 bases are TGTGCCAGCAGCTTATACGGAGGACAGGGAGAACATGGCTACACCTTC. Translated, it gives CASSLYGGQGEHGYTF. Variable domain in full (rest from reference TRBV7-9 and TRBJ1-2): DTGVSQNPRHKITKRGQNVTFRCDPISEHNRLYWYRQTLGQGPEFLTYFQNEAQLEKSRLLSDRFSAERPKGSFSTLEIQRTEQGDSAMYLCASSLYGGQGEHGYTFGSGTRLTVV.

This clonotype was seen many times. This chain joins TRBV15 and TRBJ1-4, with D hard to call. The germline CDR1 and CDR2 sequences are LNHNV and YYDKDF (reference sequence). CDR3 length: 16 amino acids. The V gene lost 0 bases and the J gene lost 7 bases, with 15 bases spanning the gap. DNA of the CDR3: TGTGCCACCAGCAGAGACACCACGGGAAGTGGTGAAAAACTGTTTTTT. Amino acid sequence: CATSRDTTGSGEKLFF.

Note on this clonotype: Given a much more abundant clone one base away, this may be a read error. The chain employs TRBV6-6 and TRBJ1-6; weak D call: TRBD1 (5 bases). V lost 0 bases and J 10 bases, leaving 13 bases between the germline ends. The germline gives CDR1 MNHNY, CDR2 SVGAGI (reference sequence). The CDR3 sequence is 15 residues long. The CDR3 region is CASSYSAGRGSPLHF. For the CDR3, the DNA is TGTGCCAGCAGTTACTCGGCAGGTCGGGGCTCACCCCTCCACTTT.

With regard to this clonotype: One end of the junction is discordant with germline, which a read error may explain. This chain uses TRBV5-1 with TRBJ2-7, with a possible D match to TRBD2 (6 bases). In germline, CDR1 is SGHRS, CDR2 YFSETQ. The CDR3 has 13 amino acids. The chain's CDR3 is CASSFAGRYEQYF. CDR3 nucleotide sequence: TGTGCCAGCAGTTTCGCGGGACGCTACGAGCAGTACTTC.

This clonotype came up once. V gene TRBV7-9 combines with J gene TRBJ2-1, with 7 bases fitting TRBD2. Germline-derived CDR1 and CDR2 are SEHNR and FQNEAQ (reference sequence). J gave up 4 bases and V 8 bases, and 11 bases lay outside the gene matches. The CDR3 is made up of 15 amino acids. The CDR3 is CASGSRAGKYNEQFF. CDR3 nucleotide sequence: TGTGCCAGCGGATCCAGAGCGGGAAAGTACAATGAGCAGTTCTTC.

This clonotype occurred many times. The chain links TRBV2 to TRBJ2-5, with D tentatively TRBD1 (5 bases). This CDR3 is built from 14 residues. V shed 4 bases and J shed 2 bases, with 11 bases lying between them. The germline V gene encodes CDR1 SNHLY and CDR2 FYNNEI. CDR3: CASSVLGQQETQYF. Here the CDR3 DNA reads TGTGCCAGCAGTGTTCTAGGACAACAAGAGACCCAGTACTTC.

The CDR3: CASSSGQANEKLFF. The CDR3, as DNA: TGTGCCAGCAGCTCAGGACAGGCGAATGAAAAACTGTTTTTT. This sequence joins TRBV2 and TRBJ1-4, with TRBD1 matching over 7 bases. This CDR3 has 14 amino acids. The ends lost 6 bases at V and 5 bases at J; junction bases unmatched: 6. Per the germline V gene, CDR1 is SNHLY and CDR2 is FYNNEI.

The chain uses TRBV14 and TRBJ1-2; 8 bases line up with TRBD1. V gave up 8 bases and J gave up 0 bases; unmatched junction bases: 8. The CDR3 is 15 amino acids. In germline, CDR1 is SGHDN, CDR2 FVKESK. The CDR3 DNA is TGTGCCAGCTCACCTCAGGGGGCACCTAACTATGGCTACACCTTC. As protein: CASSPQGAPNYGYTF.

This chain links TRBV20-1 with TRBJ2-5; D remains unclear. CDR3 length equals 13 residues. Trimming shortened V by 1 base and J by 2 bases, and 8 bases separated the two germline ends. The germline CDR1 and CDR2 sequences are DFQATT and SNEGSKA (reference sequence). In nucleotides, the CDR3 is TGCAGTGCTAGAGCTGAACAGCAAGAGACCCAGTACTTC. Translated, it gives CSARAEQQETQYF.

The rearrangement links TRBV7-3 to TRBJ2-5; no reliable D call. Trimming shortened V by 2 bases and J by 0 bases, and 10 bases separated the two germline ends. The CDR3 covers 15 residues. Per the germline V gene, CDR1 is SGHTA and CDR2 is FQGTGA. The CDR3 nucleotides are TGTGCCAGCAGCTTATCGTGGTATGACCAAGAGACCCAGTACTTC. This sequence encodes CASSLSWYDQETQYF.